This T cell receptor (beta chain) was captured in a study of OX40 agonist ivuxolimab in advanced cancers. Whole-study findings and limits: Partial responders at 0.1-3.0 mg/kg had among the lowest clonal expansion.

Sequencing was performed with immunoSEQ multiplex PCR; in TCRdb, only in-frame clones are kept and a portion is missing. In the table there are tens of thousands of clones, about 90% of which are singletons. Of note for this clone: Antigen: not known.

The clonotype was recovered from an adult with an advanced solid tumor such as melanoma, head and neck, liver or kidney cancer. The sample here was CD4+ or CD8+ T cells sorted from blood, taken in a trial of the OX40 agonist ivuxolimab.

The CDR3 nucleotides read TGTGCCAGCAGCCGGGCAGCGGGGACGCAGTATTTT. The encoded protein is CASSRAAGTQYF. This rearrangement joins TRBV5-6 to TRBJ2-3, with 7 bases matching TRBD2. The trim removed 4 bases at V and 9 bases at J, leaving 5 bases unmatched. Germline V lookup: CDR1 SGHDT, CDR2 YYEEEE. CDR3 length: 12 amino acids.